This T cell receptor beta chain is drawn from a study of response to subunit inactivated influenza vaccine. Points from the study as a whole: The study's authors posited that every seasonal influenza vaccination enlists few new T cells.

Via MiXCR, TCRdb re-called the RT-PCR reads, giving one row per CDR3 protein. The sample yields hundreds of thousands of distinct CDR3 sequences, about a fifth seen once. This clonotype has a handful of counts. No antigen is known for it. J lost 5 bases, V lost 3 bases, and 8 bases had no gene match. In germline, CDR1 is MDHEN, CDR2 SYDVKM. The CDR3 contains 15 residues. The V and J genes are TRBV28 and TRBJ2-7; TRBD2 matches at 9 bases. The sequence derives from a man between 50 and 59 years old who received an inactivated influenza vaccine. This sample comprised PBMCs from blood, obtained approximately 5 days after vaccination. Here the CDR3 DNA reads TGTGCCAGCAGTTTGCTGGCGGGGGGGATCCACGAGCAGTACTTC. As protein: CASSLLAGGIHEQYF.